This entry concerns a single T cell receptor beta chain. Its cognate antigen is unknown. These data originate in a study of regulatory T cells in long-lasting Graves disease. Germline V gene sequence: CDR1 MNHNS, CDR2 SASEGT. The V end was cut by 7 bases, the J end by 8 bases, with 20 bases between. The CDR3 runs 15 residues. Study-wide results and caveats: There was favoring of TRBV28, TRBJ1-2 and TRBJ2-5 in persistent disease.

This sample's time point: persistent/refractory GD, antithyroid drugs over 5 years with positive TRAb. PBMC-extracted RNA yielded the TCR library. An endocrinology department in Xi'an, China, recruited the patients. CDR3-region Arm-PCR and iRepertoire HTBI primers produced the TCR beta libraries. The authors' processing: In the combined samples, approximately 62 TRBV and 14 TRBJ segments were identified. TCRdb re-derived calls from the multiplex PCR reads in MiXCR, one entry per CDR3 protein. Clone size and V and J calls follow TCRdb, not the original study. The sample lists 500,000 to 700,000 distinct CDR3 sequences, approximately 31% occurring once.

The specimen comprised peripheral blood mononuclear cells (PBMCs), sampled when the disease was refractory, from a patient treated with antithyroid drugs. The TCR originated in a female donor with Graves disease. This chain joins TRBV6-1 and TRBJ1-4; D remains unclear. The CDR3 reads CASTRIKGAEEKLFF. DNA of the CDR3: TGTGCCAGCACTCGAATCAAGGGCGCGGAGGAAAAACTGTTTTTT.